A selection of T cell receptor beta chains follows, all from one sample in a study of spatial heterogeneity in lung cancer. TCRdb processed the 5' RACE reads anew with MiXCR; each CDR3 protein has one entry. The sample records about 10,000 distinct CDR3 sequences, around 5.6% being singletons. The source material was normal lung tissue next to the tumor, sampled at surgery. The receptors were gathered from a male donor with early-stage non-small cell lung cancer. Both conserved end residues are part of each CDR3. A D gene is named only where the DNA matches it firmly. Expanded clones are given a class, and other clones once, few, many or no size at all.

J: TRBJ2-3
D: TRBD1
V: TRBV6-1
size: many
CDR3: CASRAPGQRDTQYF
DNA: TGTGCCAGCAGGGCGCCGGGACAGAGGGATACGCAGTATTTT

J: TRBJ2-7
D: TRBD2
V: TRBV20-1
size: .
CDR3: CSARDPRSGGDYEQYF
DNA: TGCAGTGCTAGAGACCCCCGGAGCGGGGGGGACTACGAGCAGTACTTC

J: TRBJ2-5
D: .
V: TRBV7-2
size: .
CDR3: CASSPRDPGKTQYF
DNA: TGTGCCAGCAGCCCCCGGGACCCCGGGAAGACCCAGTACTTC

J: TRBJ1-5
D: .
V: TRBV7-2
size: medium-sized
CDR3: CASSLARQFNQPQHF
DNA: TGTGCCAGCAGCTTAGCGAGACAGTTCAATCAGCCCCAGCATTTT

J: TRBJ2-6
D: .
V: TRBV3-1
size: few
CDR3: CASSSFSGANVLTF
DNA: TGTGCCAGCAGTTCCTTCTCTGGGGCCAACGTCCTGACTTTC

J: TRBJ2-7
D: TRBD1
V: TRBV7-9
size: many
CDR3: CASSPLGQSAYEQYF
DNA: TGTGCCAGCAGCCCACTGGGACAGTCGGCGTACGAGCAGTACTTC

J: TRBJ2-7
D: TRBD2
V: TRBV7-2
size: many
CDR3: CASSPGGDEQYF
DNA: TGTGCCAGCAGCCCGGGGGGGGACGAGCAGTACTTC

J: TRBJ1-4
D: .
V: TRBV7-2
size: medium-sized
CDR3: CASSPPPTNEKLFF
DNA: TGTGCCAGCAGCCCCCCTCCAACTAATGAAAAACTGTTTTTT

J: TRBJ2-1
D: TRBD1
V: TRBV5-6
size: many
CDR3: CASSSDRGAFYNEQFF
DNA: TGTGCCAGCAGCTCGGACAGGGGAGCCTTCTACAATGAGCAGTTCTTC

J: TRBJ1-2
D: .
V: TRBV18
size: many
CDR3: CASSPMGTDYGYTF
DNA: TGTGCCAGCTCACCGATGGGGACTGACTATGGCTACACCTTC

J: TRBJ2-5
D: .
V: TRBV7-3
size: few
CDR3: CASSQRLARGPGQETQYF
DNA: TGTGCCAGCAGCCAAAGGCTAGCGAGGGGGCCGGGACAAGAGACCCAGTACTTC

J: TRBJ1-1
D: TRBD1
V: TRBV18
size: .
CDR3: CASSSQGENTEAFF
DNA: TGTGCCAGCTCATCTCAGGGGGAGAACACTGAAGCTTTCTTT

J: TRBJ2-1
D: .
V: TRBV2
size: many
CDR3: CASSEYQNNEQFF
DNA: TGTGCCAGCAGTGAATACCAAAACAATGAGCAGTTCTTC

J: TRBJ2-1
D: .
V: TRBV6-2/TRBV6-3
size: many
CDR3: CASSPSPGRNEQFF
DNA: TGTGCCAGCAGCCCATCCCCGGGGCGGAATGAGCAGTTCTTC

J: TRBJ2-3
D: TRBD2
V: TRBV7-3
size: few
CDR3: CASSEGPPGGSDTQYF
DNA: TGTGCCAGCAGCGAGGGGCCTCCGGGAGGGTCAGATACGCAGTATTTT

J: TRBJ2-1
D: .
V: TRBV5-1
size: few
CDR3: CASSLRGPLTYNEQFF
DNA: TGCGCCAGCAGCTTGCGGGGGCCCCTAACTTACAATGAGCAGTTCTTC

J: TRBJ2-1
D: .
V: TRBV9
size: .
CDR3: CASSEVPYNEQFF
DNA: TGTGCCAGCAGCGAGGTCCCCTACAATGAGCAGTTCTTC

J: TRBJ1-3
D: .
V: TRBV6-5
size: .
CDR3: CASSYTGHGNTIYF
DNA: TGTGCCAGCAGTTACACGGGACATGGAAACACCATATATTTT

J: TRBJ2-6
D: .
V: TRBV19
size: .
CDR3: CASSMERQGANVLTF
DNA: TGTGCCAGTAGTATGGAAAGGCAAGGGGCCAACGTCCTGACTTTC

J: TRBJ2-3
D: .
V: TRBV12-3/TRBV12-4
size: many
CDR3: CASSSRGVNTQYF
DNA: TGTGCCAGCAGCTCAAGGGGGGTGAATACGCAGTATTTT

J: TRBJ2-7
D: TRBD2
V: TRBV6-2/TRBV6-3
size: many
CDR3: CASSYGLVDEQYF
DNA: TGTGCCAGCAGTTACGGACTAGTCGACGAGCAGTACTTC

J: TRBJ1-2
D: TRBD1
V: TRBV23-1
size: medium-sized
CDR3: CASSQSWTGDYGYTF
DNA: TGCGCCAGCAGTCAATCCTGGACAGGCGACTATGGCTACACCTTC

J: TRBJ2-3
D: .
V: TRBV10-2
size: few
CDR3: CASKASDLTTTDTQYF
DNA: TGCGCCAGCAAGGCTAGCGACCTAACAACCACAGATACGCAGTATTTT

J: TRBJ2-7
D: .
V: TRBV2
size: many
CDR3: CATSGISRFLYEQYF
DNA: TGTGCCACTTCCGGCATTAGCCGTTTTCTTTACGAGCAGTACTTC

J: TRBJ2-7
D: .
V: TRBV12-3/TRBV12-4
size: medium-sized
CDR3: CASSPQGHEQYF
DNA: TGTGCCAGCAGTCCTCAGGGACACGAGCAGTACTTC

J: TRBJ2-1
D: TRBD2
V: TRBV29-1
size: few
CDR3: CSVRRTSGGPDYNEQFF
DNA: TGCAGCGTTCGACGTACTAGCGGGGGCCCTGACTACAATGAGCAGTTCTTC

J: TRBJ2-7
D: TRBD2
V: TRBV6-2/TRBV6-3
size: many
CDR3: CASSPGGRHEQYF
DNA: TGTGCCAGCAGCCCGGGAGGCCGTCACGAGCAGTACTTC

J: TRBJ1-6
D: TRBD1
V: TRBV20-1
size: many
CDR3: CSAQEDRVYSPLHF
DNA: TGCAGTGCCCAGGAGGACAGGGTCTATTCACCCCTCCACTTT

J: TRBJ1-5
D: .
V: TRBV5-1
size: many
CDR3: CASSPNAGSQPQHF
DNA: TGCGCCAGCAGCCCCAATGCAGGGTCCCAGCCCCAGCATTTT

J: TRBJ2-4
D: .
V: TRBV12-3/TRBV12-4
size: medium-sized
CDR3: CASSFPEQRGKNIQYF
DNA: TGTGCCAGCAGTTTCCCCGAACAGCGAGGGAAAAACATTCAGTACTTC

J: TRBJ1-5
D: .
V: TRBV6-1
size: many
CDR3: CASSESGPNQPQHF
DNA: TGTGCCAGCAGTGAGTCGGGACCAAATCAGCCCCAGCATTTT

J: TRBJ2-3
D: TRBD2
V: TRBV4-2
size: few
CDR3: CASSQTLAGGTDTQYF
DNA: TGTGCCAGCAGCCAGACACTAGCGGGGGGCACAGATACGCAGTATTTT

J: TRBJ2-3
D: .
V: TRBV21-1
size: .
CDR3: CASSKARDRATDTQYF
DNA: TGTGCCAGCAGCAAGGCCCGGGACAGGGCCACAGATACGCAGTATTTT

J: TRBJ1-6
D: .
V: TRBV28
size: many
CDR3: CASSLEPSPLHF
DNA: TGTGCCAGCAGTTTAGAACCCTCACCCCTCCACTTT

J: TRBJ2-7
D: .
V: TRBV20-1
size: many
CDR3: CSAWGQRTYEQYF
DNA: TGCAGTGCCTGGGGACAAAGAACCTACGAGCAGTACTTC

J: TRBJ2-7
D: .
V: TRBV2
size: many
CDR3: CASSEEYSKSCTF
DNA: TGTGCCAGCAGTGAAGAGTATAGCAAAAGTTGTACCTTC

J: TRBJ2-5
D: .
V: TRBV7-3
size: many
CDR3: CASSVSRSQETQYF
DNA: TGTGCCAGCAGCGTCTCGCGGAGCCAAGAGACCCAGTACTTC

J: TRBJ2-1
D: TRBD2
V: TRBV20-1
size: .
CDR3: CSARVTTSGTEQFF
DNA: TGCAGTGCTAGAGTTACGACTAGCGGGACCGAGCAGTTCTTC

J: TRBJ2-3
D: .
V: TRBV21-1
size: few
CDR3: CASIVTQYF
DNA: TGTGCCAGCATAGTGACGCAGTATTTT

J: TRBJ1-1
D: .
V: TRBV20-1
size: many
CDR3: CSARSRVKGTEAFF
DNA: TGCAGTGCCCGATCCCGGGTAAAGGGGACTGAAGCTTTCTTT

J: TRBJ2-1
D: TRBD1
V: TRBV27
size: many
CDR3: CASRPGQGRNEQFF
DNA: TGTGCCAGCAGACCGGGACAGGGACGGAATGAGCAGTTCTTC

J: TRBJ2-3
D: .
V: TRBV29-1
size: many
CDR3: CSVAQGKGRDTQYF
DNA: TGCAGCGTGGCACAGGGAAAGGGGAGGGATACGCAGTATTTT

J: TRBJ1-4
D: .
V: TRBV28
size: few
CDR3: CASSSANEKLFF
DNA: TGTGCCAGCAGTTCGGCTAATGAAAAACTGTTTTTT